The TCR beta chain under discussion was sequenced for a study of CD8+CD57+ T cells in acquired aplastic anemia. According to the study, genomic DNA was the template for TCR beta VDJ and CDR3 profiling. TCRdb used MiXCR to reprocess the reads, holding one entry per CDR3 protein. Counted here are around 170,000 distinct CDR3 sequences, around half occurring once; the ten biggest clones make up 9.7%. Broader study findings: Patients had around 30 CD8+ CDR3 sequences in common with controls (the shared set).

Turning to this clonotype: What it binds is not known.

All patients picked for sequencing had shown, by flow cytometry, an expansion of CD8+CD57+ cells. Among the patients, none had received any therapy at the time of blood sampling. Sequenced sample: sorted CD4+, CD8+, or CD8+CD57+ T cells (not recorded which) from PBMCs. This clonotype was sampled from a human donor with aplastic anemia.

CDR3 sequence: CASTLLNTEAFF. In DNA, the CDR3 is TGTGCCAGCACCCTCTTGAACACTGAAGCTTTCTTT. The chain recombines TRBV7-9 with TRBJ1-1; no firm D call. This CDR3 region has 12 residues. Germline V CDR1 and CDR2: SEHNR, FQNEAQ (reference sequence). Trimming stripped 7 bases from V and 0 bases from J, with 6 bases between.